A selection of T cell receptor beta chains follows, all from one sample in a study of blood T cell repertoires in COVID-19. Profiling relied on immunoSEQ multiplex PCR, and the TCRdb table lists in-frame clones only, not all of them. Among approximately 30,000 clones listed, about 90% were seen once. Input material: peripheral blood. The receptors come from a human donor in a cohort sampled during active COVID-19. CDR3s include the opening cysteine and the closing phenylalanine or tryptophan. A D gene is named only where the DNA matches it firmly.

length	V	J	D	CDR3
16	TRBV24-1	TRBJ2-1	TRBD1	CATSDEHRDRANEQFF
16	TRBV7-2	TRBJ1-5	NA	CASSLAGSGWHQPQHF
14	TRBV24-1	NA	NA	CATTGLRLQETQYF
14	TRBV29-1	TRBJ2-1	TRBD2	CSLRGREGRNEQFF
15	TRBV6-5	TRBJ2-3	TRBD2	CASSMGLAGVSTQYF
12	TRBV12-3/TRBV12-4	TRBJ1-6	NA	CASSFSSSPLHF
15	TRBV19	TRBJ1-1	NA	CASTKPGSSLAEAFF
17	TRBV9	TRBJ2-3	TRBD2	CASSVGLSGGRTDTQYF
13	TRBV5-8	TRBJ2-2	NA	CASSLGITGELFF
15	TRBV7-8	TRBJ1-3	NA	CASSLIKGVGNTIYF
14	TRBV3-1/TRBV3-2	TRBJ2-2	TRBD1	CASSLTQGTGELFF
15	TRBV9	TRBJ2-2	NA	CASSPREFHTGELFF
15	TRBV6-5	TRBJ2-3	TRBD1	CASMYSGGASDTQYF
14	TRBV28	TRBJ1-1	NA	CASSLLRGNTEAFF
15	TRBV7-2	TRBJ2-1	TRBD1	CASSLDPGGYNEQFF
13	TRBV10-3	TRBJ1-6	NA	CASRAGTDSPLHF
15	TRBV2	TRBJ1-1	NA	CASSLQLLTNTEAFF